Detailed here is one T cell receptor beta chain. This clone was observed a handful of times. The antigen it recognizes is unknown. Base qualities are not provided; no much larger clone lies one nucleotide away. V drops 3 bases and J drops 4 bases, leaving 12 bases in between. CDR1 and CDR2, looked up from the germline V gene, are SGHNT and YENEEA. CDR3 length: 14 amino acids, cysteine to phenylalanine. The sequence is cut down to CDR3 DNA, 42 bases in frame from base 1. At diagnosis, tumor, uninvolved tumor-adjacent lung and peripheral blood were collected and then preserved as a mix of FFPE and fresh-frozen material. The data were taken from a study of T cells in localized non-small cell lung cancer (dated by TCRdb to 2020 to 2022). In the study overall: Comparing tumors with uninvolved tumor-adjacent lungs, the study looked at the T cell repertoires of hundreds of patients with early-stage NSCLC. The cohort consisted of 236 treatment-naive NSCLC patients whose localized lung tumors had been resected. Of the NSCLC patients, 129 were male and approximately 110 were female, and the mean age was approximately 64 years. On the study overall, not on this receptor specifically: Because multi-region tumor sequencing was not performed, intratumor heterogeneity could not be ruled out. Higher blood T cell density associated with longer overall survival, while higher adjacent-lung clonality associated with shorter survival. Because of the exploratory design, TCR variables were selected using unadjusted p-values without false-discovery rate correction. Uninvolved tumor-adjacent lung showed the highest T cell clonality, higher than tumor, which suggests more focused antigenic responses in the uninvolved tumor-adjacent lung. A median of 57 of the top 100 tumor clones were detected in paired uninvolved adjacent lung, and 28 of these tumor clones were also found among the top 100 clones of the paired uninvolved adjacent lung.

The immunoSEQ Assay was used to sequence TCR beta CDR3 regions from DNA. Turning to the authors' computational methods: T cell density was computed as TCR beta template counts normalized to usable DNA estimated by amplifying housekeeping genes. Richness was estimated using the preseqR package, with extrapolation to 400,000 templates for PBMC samples and to 120,000 templates for tissue samples. Clonality was taken to be one minus Pielou's evenness. Tissue-enriched TCRs were identified by differential abundance testing using productive amino-acid clonotypes, minimum total count 5 and alpha 0.1. The Jaccard Index and the Morisita Overlap Index were used to measure how much the repertoires overlapped between compartments. TCR beta CDR3s were clustered by GLIPH together with public tetramer-defined viral CDR3s, and at least three viral sequences plus V-gene enrichment were required for viral motifs. Not all clones reach the TCRdb copy of this immuneACCESS table, which keeps in-frame sequences only. Checked studies attribute under half of the gap to unresolved V genes and leave the rest unexplained. Clone size and V and J calls were adopted from that table, with D and trimming inferred from the DNA. The sample profile shows about 5,900 clones; under 25% of them were found once. Together, the top ten hold around 9.3% of the sample.

Sequences were derived from lung tumor tissue, sampled before any cancer treatment. This chain is built from TRBV11-3 and TRBJ1-2; the D gene assignment is ambiguous. The clonotype was recovered from a female donor older than 55 with stage I lung adenocarcinoma. The sequenced DNA: TGTGCCAGCAGCTTGTTTTGGGATCGCTATGGCTACACCTTC. It is translated as CASSLFWDRYGYTF.